Each of the 29 T cell receptor beta chains below was sequenced from the same sample in a study of cytomegalovirus exposure and HLA in healthy donors. PCR involved 60 Vbeta and 13 Jbeta primers. TCRdb's copy holds only in-frame clones and misses some; the assay was immunoSEQ multiplex PCR. Of roughly 93,000 clones in the sample, about three quarters were seen once. The sequenced sample was PBMCs. Receptor source: a human donor in good health.

This clone appeared once. V gene TRBV7-9 combines with J gene TRBJ2-5; TRBD1 agrees at 10 bases. V lost 0 bases and J lost 4; bases outside the gene matches: 5. There are 16 residues in the CDR3. Germline V gives CDR1 SEHNR, CDR2 FQNEAQ (reference sequence). This chain's CDR3 is CASSLAGQGGSETQYF. The CDR3 nucleotides are TGTGCCAGCAGCTTAGCTGGACAGGGGGGATCAGAGACCCAGTACTTC.

This clone occurred a few times. The chain is built from TRBV12-5 and TRBJ1-4, with a weak D call TRBD1 (5 bases). The CDR3 consists of 12 residues. CDR1 is LGHNT, CDR2 FRNRAP, per germline. Trimming shortened V by 3 bases and J by 12 bases, and 11 bases separated the two germline ends. The CDR3 bases are TGTGCTAGTGGTTTTCAGGGTCGGGAACTGTTTTTT. Protein: CASGFQGRELFF.

This chain joins TRBV7-8 and TRBJ1-1; D ambiguous. CDR1 SGHVS and CDR2 FQNEAQ come from the germline V gene. The CDR3 has 13 residues. With 5 bases removed from V and 4 bases from J, the gap between germline ends came to 11 bases. This chain's CDR3 is CASSVPLATEAFF. The CDR3 DNA sequence: TGTGCCAGCAGCGTGCCTTTGGCCACTGAAGCTTTCTTT.

This clone was observed a single time. This chain links TRBV29-1 with TRBJ1-1, with 9 bases identical to TRBD1. The CDR3 loop spans 12 amino acids. After removal of 6 bases from V and 1 base from J, the junction contained 0 bases not matched to a gene. CDR1 is SQVTM and CDR2 is ANQGSEA in the germline V gene. CDR3 protein: CSVGQGNTEAFF. CDR3 nucleotides: TGCAGCGTGGGACAGGGGAACACTGAAGCTTTCTTT.

The rearrangement joins TRBV14 to TRBJ2-3; TRBD2 might be the D (6 bases). V shed 1 base and J shed 14 bases, with 22 bases lying between them. The germline gives CDR1 SGHDN, CDR2 FVKESK. This CDR3 contains 15 residues. CDR3 sequence reads: CASSQVGRDARGWYF. CDR3 nucleotides: TGTGCCAGCAGCCAAGTAGGGCGGGATGCCCGCGGTTGGTATTTT.

This rearrangement joins TRBV6-5 to TRBJ2-5; maybe TRBD2 (5 bases). Trimming left V 5 bases short and J 2 bases short, with 9 bases between. This CDR3 is 13 amino acids long. Germline CDR1 is MNHEY and CDR2 is SVGAGI. CDR3 DNA: TGTGCCAGCAGTCGCACGGGACAAGAGACCCAGTACTTC. It yields the protein CASSRTGQETQYF.

V usage is TRBV6-5 and J usage is TRBJ1-1; the match to TRBD1 covers 11 bases. The CDR3 sequence is 12 residues long. V lost 7 bases and J lost 10; bases outside the gene matches: 5. Germline V gives CDR1 MNHEY, CDR2 SVGAGI. In DNA form, the CDR3 reads TGTGCCAGCAAAGGACAGGGGGCCAGAGCTTTCTTT. Amino acid sequence: CASKGQGARAFF.

The chain carries TRBV11-2 and TRBJ1-1, with D possibly being TRBD1 (5 bases). The CDR3 consists of 16 residues. Germline CDR1 SGHAT, CDR2 FQNNGV. V lost 1 base to trimming and J lost 8 bases, with 20 bases between them. The CDR3 is CASSLGGRGMITEAFF. The CDR3 DNA reads as TGTGCCAGCAGCTTAGGTGGGCGGGGGATGATAACGGAAGCTTTCTTT.

This chain links TRBV2 with TRBJ1-4, with TRBD1 as a possible D gene (5 bases). The V end was cut by 7 bases, the J end by 6 bases, with 15 bases between. Per germline, CDR1 SNHLY and CDR2 FYNNEI. The CDR3 totals 14 residues. The CDR3 loop is CASTPDRNYEKLFF. DNA of the CDR3: TGTGCCAGCACTCCAGACAGAAATTATGAAAAACTGTTTTTT.

This chain links TRBV5-6 with TRBJ2-2, with 12 bases aligning to TRBD2. The germline gives CDR1 SGHDT, CDR2 YYEEEE. The V gene end was trimmed by 2 bases and the J gene end by 0 bases; junction bases not matched to a gene: 5. This CDR3 is 18 amino acids long. The CDR3 sequence is CASSFLLAGGPNTGELFF. CDR3 in DNA: TGTGCCAGCAGCTTCCTACTAGCGGGAGGCCCGAACACCGGGGAGCTGTTTTTT.

The V call is TRBV7-6, the J call TRBJ2-3; D remains ambiguous. The V gene lost 4 bases and the J gene lost 0 bases, with 8 bases spanning the gap. There are 14 residues in the CDR3. Looked up from germline, CDR1 is SGHVS and CDR2 is FNYEAQ. The CDR3 DNA reads TGTGCCAGCAGCTCCTTACAGAGCACAGATACGCAGTATTTT. Translating gives CASSSLQSTDTQYF.

V and J are TRBV30 and TRBJ2-7; D perhaps matches TRBD1 (6 bases). V shed 4 bases and J shed 7 bases, with 14 bases lying between them. The CDR3 is made up of 12 amino acids. Germline values: CDR1 GTSNPN, CDR2 SVGIG (reference sequence). The CDR3 DNA reads TGTGCCTGGACAGGGGATTCGGTAGAGCAGTACTTC. It specifies CAWTGDSVEQYF.

As for this clone: The sample has other DNA sequences that encode this CDR3 too. The chain combines TRBV5-1 with TRBJ2-5; 11 bases fit TRBD2. Germline V gene lookup returns CDR1 SGHRS and CDR2 YFSETQ. V was clipped by 1 base and J by 0 bases; unmatched bases: 8. This CDR3 contains 18 residues. CDR3 coding DNA: TGCGCCAGCAGCTTGCGCACTAGCGGGGGACTGTACCAAGAGACCCAGTACTTC. Encoded protein: CASSLRTSGGLYQETQYF. The full variable domain, its missing parts supplied by reference TRBV5-1 and TRBJ2-5, is KAGVTQTPRYLIKTRGQQVTLSCSPISGHRSVSWYQQTPGQGLQFLFEYFSETQRNKGNFPGRFSGRQFSNSRSEMNVSTLELGDSALYLCASSLRTSGGLYQETQYFGPGTRLLVL.

The chain uses TRBV5-1 and TRBJ1-3; tentative D call: TRBD1 (6 bases). Germline V gene sequence: CDR1 SGHRS, CDR2 YFSETQ. This CDR3 is 16 amino acids long. The V gene lost 4 bases and the J gene lost 6 bases, with 20 bases spanning the gap. The CDR3 nucleotides are TGCGCCAGCAGCAAAACGGACAGAACTAGAACAAACACCATATATTTT. Its translation is CASSKTDRTRTNTIYF.

The chain links TRBV6-5 to TRBJ1-6; D might be TRBD1 (6 bases). The CDR3 is 14 residues long. V lost 6 bases and J 10 bases, leaving 16 bases between the germline ends. Germline V gene sequence: CDR1 MNHEY, CDR2 SVGAGI. CDR3 sequence reads: CASRSTPGGSPLHF. CDR3 in DNA: TGTGCCAGCAGATCAACCCCGGGGGGCTCACCCCTCCACTTT.

V is TRBV7-2 and J is TRBJ2-7, with D perhaps matching TRBD2 (5 bases). This CDR3 contains 14 residues. Trimming left V 2 bases short and J 0 bases short, with 8 bases between. Germline V lookup: CDR1 SGHTA, CDR2 FQGNSA. The CDR3 sequence is CASSLSGSSYEQYF. CDR3 sequence (DNA): TGTGCCAGCAGCTTAAGCGGTAGCTCCTACGAGCAGTACTTC.

Notes on this clone: A junction boundary mismatches the germline segment, possibly from a read error. The J gene is TRBJ1-6, the V gene TRBV5-6; TRBD1 matches 8 bases. The CDR3 contains 14 residues. Germline lookup yields CDR1 SGHDT and CDR2 YYEEEE. In DNA form, the CDR3 reads TGTGCCAGCAGTTTGGACAGGGCTGTTTCACCCCTCCACTTT. It is translated as CASSLDRAVSPLHF.

The count of this clone is one. The CDR3: CASSLIGGVNPDTQYF. CDR3 nucleotide sequence: TGTGCCAGCAGCTTAATTGGCGGGGTTAACCCAGATACGCAGTATTTT. This chain uses TRBV7-2 with TRBJ2-3, with a possible D match to TRBD2 (6 bases). V was trimmed by 2 bases and J by 4 bases, leaving 16 bases between them. The CDR3 consists of 16 residues. Germline V lookup: CDR1 SGHTA, CDR2 FQGNSA.

There are a few counts of this clone. The V call is TRBV11-2, the J call TRBJ1-3, with 8 bases identical to TRBD1. The germline V gene has CDR1 SGHAT and CDR2 FQNNGV. The CDR3 totals 14 residues. The ends lost 5 bases at V and 4 bases at J; junction bases unmatched: 4. The CDR3 reads CASSSRDRGNTIYF. CDR3 nucleotide sequence: TGTGCCAGCAGCAGCCGGGACAGGGGAAACACCATATATTTT. Based on the CDR3 plus reference TRBV11-2 and TRBJ1-3, the full variable domain is EAGVAQSPRYKIIEKRQSVAFWCNPISGHATLYWYQQILGQGPKLLIQFQNNGVVDDSQLPKDRFSAERLKGVDSTLKIQPAKLEDSAVYLCASSSRDRGNTIYFGEGSWLTVV.

The chain employs TRBV19 and TRBJ2-5; 10 nucleotides align to TRBD1. This CDR3 has 14 residues. The V gene's germline CDR1 is LNHDA and CDR2 SQIVND (reference sequence). After removal of 5 bases from V and 1 base from J, the junction contained 1 base not matched to a gene. DNA of the CDR3: TGTGCCAGTAGTGACAGGGGGCTCCAAGAGACCCAGTACTTC. It is translated as CASSDRGLQETQYF.

V gene TRBV10-2 combines with J gene TRBJ1-2, with 9 bases fitting TRBD1. The V gene's germline CDR1 is WSHSY and CDR2 SAAADI. The CDR3 consists of 14 residues. The ends lost 2 bases at V and 4 bases at J; junction bases unmatched: 2. CDR3 amino acids: CASSEAGQGYGYTF. The CDR3 DNA reads as TGCGCCAGCAGTGAGGCGGGACAGGGCTATGGCTACACCTTC.

The chain uses TRBV29-1 and TRBJ1-2, with no clear D. The CDR3 spans 11 residues. Germline V gene data show CDR1 as SQVTM and CDR2 as ANQGSEA. The V gene lost 3 bases and the J gene lost 6 bases, with 8 bases spanning the gap. In DNA form, the CDR3 reads TGCAGCGTTGAGGACTTGGATGGCTACACCTTC. It translates to CSVEDLDGYTF.

The gene calls are TRBV5-5 and TRBJ2-7; 7 bases match TRBD2. Germline V gene lookup returns CDR1 SGHKS and CDR2 YYEKEE (reference sequence). V trimming: 0 bases; J trimming: 3 bases; junction bases outside the gene matches: 3. This CDR3 has 14 residues. CDR3 DNA: TGTGCCAGCAGCTTGGGTATAGCGGGCTACGAGCAGTACTTC. Protein: CASSLGIAGYEQYF.

This clone was detected once. This chain connects TRBV29-1 to TRBJ2-3, with TRBD2 matching over 11 bases. With V trimmed by 6 bases and J by 0 bases, 11 bases remained unmatched. This CDR3 is built from 17 residues. From germline, CDR1 is SQVTM and CDR2 ANQGSEA. The CDR3 loop is CSVLGTSGIASTDTQYF. CDR3 coding DNA: TGCAGCGTATTGGGGACTAGCGGAATTGCTAGCACAGATACGCAGTATTTT.

The CDR3 sequence is CASSSRTGHADTQYF. In DNA, the CDR3 is TGTGCCAGCAGCTCCCGGACAGGGCACGCAGATACGCAGTATTTT. The chain couples TRBV11-2 to TRBJ2-3, with TRBD1 identical over 8 bases. V trimming: 4 bases; J trimming: 4 bases; junction bases outside the gene matches: 7. CDR1 and CDR2 from the germline V gene are SGHAT and FQNNGV. The CDR3 runs 15 residues.

This clone has only one observation. The J gene is TRBJ1-2, the V gene TRBV7-9, with D possibly being TRBD1 (5 bases). The CDR3 runs to 12 residues. Germline CDR1 and CDR2: SEHNR and FQNEAQ (reference sequence). The V end was cut by 5 bases, the J end by 8 bases, with 12 bases between. The DNA for the CDR3 is TGTGCCAGCAGCGATACAGGATACGGCTACACCTTC. This sequence encodes CASSDTGYGYTF.

The CDR3 nucleotides are TGCGCCAGCAGCTCACCCGGAGGCGGGAATGAGCAGTTCTTC. As protein: CASSSPGGGNEQFF. This chain links TRBV5-1 with TRBJ2-1, with a tentative D call TRBD2 (5 bases). Germline CDR1 is SGHRS and CDR2 is YFSETQ. This CDR3 spans 14 amino acids. V was pared by 3 bases and J by 7 bases, with 14 bases between.

The chain employs TRBV5-4 and TRBJ2-7, with 11 bases that match TRBD1. Germline CDR1 reads SGHNT; CDR2 reads YYREEE (reference sequence). V shed 6 bases, J shed 1 base, and the junction held 3 bases outside the gene matches. This CDR3 is built from 14 residues. The chain's CDR3 is CASTRDRGSYEQYF. The DNA for the CDR3 is TGTGCCAGCACCCGGGACAGGGGGTCCTACGAGCAGTACTTC. Looking up the rest from reference TRBV5-4 and TRBJ2-7 gives the full variable domain: ETGVTQSPTHLIKTRGQQVTLRCSSQSGHNTVSWYQQALGQGPQFIFQYYREEENGRGNFPPRFSGLQFPNYSSELNVNALELDDSALYLCASTRDRGSYEQYFGPGTRLTVT.

V usage is TRBV30 and J usage is TRBJ1-2; D might be TRBD1 (6 bases). V was shortened by 4 bases and J by 8 bases, with 17 bases between the two germline ends. CDR1 and CDR2 (germline): GTSNPN, SVGIG (reference sequence). The CDR3 has 13 amino acids. The CDR3 DNA is TGTGCCTGGATAACAGGGCGTATGGAGGGCTACACCTTC. Translation: CAWITGRMEGYTF. Full variable domain (rest looked up from reference TRBV30 and TRBJ1-2): SQTIHQWPATLVQPVGSPLSLECTVEGTSNPNLYWYRQAAGRGLQLLFYSVGIGQISSEVPQNLSASRPQDRQFILSSKKLLLSDSGFYLCAWITGRMEGYTFGSGTRLTVV.